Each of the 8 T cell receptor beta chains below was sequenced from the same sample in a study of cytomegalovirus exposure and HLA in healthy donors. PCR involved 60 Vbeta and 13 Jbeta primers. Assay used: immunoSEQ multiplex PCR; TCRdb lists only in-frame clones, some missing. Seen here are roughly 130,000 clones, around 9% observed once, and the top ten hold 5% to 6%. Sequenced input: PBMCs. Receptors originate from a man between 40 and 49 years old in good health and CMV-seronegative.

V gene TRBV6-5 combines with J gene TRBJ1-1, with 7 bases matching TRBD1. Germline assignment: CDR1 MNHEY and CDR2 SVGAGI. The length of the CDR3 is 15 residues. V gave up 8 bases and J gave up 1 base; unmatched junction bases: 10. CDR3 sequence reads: CASRRDSEWNTEAFF. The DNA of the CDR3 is TGTGCCAGCCGCCGGGACAGCGAGTGGAACACTGAAGCTTTCTTT.

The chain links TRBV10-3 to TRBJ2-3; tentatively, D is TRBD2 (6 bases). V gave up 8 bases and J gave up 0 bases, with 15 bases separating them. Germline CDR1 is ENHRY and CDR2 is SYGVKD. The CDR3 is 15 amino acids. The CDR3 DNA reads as TGTGCCATCCTTCGGGGAGGATCTAGCACAGATACGCAGTATTTT. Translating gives CAILRGGSSTDTQYF.

The CDR3 region has the DNA TGTGCCAGCTCACCAGATCTGGACAGGGTCGGTGAAAAACTGTTTTTT. Its protein is CASSPDLDRVGEKLFF. The gene calls are TRBV18 and TRBJ1-4; 8 bases match TRBD1. The V and J ends lost 2 bases and 7 bases, in that order; junction bases with no gene match: 9. The CDR3 spans 16 residues. CDR1 is KGHSH and CDR2 is LQKENI in the germline V gene.

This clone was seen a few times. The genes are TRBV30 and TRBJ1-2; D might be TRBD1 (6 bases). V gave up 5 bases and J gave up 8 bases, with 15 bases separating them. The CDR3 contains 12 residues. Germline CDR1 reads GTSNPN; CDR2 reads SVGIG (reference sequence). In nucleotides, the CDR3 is TGTGCCTGGGGAAGGACAGTTCGGGGCTACACCTTC. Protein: CAWGRTVRGYTF.

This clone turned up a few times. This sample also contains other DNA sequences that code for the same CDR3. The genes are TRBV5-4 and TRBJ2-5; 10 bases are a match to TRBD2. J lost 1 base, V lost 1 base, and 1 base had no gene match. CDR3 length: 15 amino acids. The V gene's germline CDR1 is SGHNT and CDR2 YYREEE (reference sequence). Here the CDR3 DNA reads TGTGCCAGCAGCTTGCAGCGGGGGGGCCAAGAGACCCAGTACTTC. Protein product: CASSLQRGGQETQYF.

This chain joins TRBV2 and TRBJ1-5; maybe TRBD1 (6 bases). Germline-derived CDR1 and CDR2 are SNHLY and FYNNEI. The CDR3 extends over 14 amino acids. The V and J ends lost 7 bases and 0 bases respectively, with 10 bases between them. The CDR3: CASTLDSSNQPQHF. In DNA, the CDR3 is TGTGCCAGCACCCTGGACAGTAGCAATCAGCCCCAGCATTTT.

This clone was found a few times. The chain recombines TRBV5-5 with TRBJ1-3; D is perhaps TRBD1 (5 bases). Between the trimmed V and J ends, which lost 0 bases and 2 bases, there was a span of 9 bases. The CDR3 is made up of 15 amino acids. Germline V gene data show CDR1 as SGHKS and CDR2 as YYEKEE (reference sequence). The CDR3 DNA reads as TGTGCCAGCAGCTTGGAAGGGGCTGCTGGAAACACCATATATTTT. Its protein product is CASSLEGAAGNTIYF. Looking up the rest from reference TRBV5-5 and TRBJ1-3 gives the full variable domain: DAGVTQSPTHLIKTRGQQVTLRCSPISGHKSVSWYQQVLGQGPQFIFQYYEKEERGRGNFPDRFSARQFPNYSSELNVNALLLGDSALYLCASSLEGAAGNTIYFGEGSWLTVV.

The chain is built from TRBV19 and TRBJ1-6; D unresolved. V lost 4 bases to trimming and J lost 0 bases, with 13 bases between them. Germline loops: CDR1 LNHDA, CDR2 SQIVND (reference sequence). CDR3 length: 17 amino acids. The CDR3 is CASSTRDSGSYNSPLHF. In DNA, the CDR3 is TGTGCCAGTAGTACCCGGGATTCCGGCTCCTATAATTCACCCCTCCACTTT.